The 21 T cell receptor beta chains below come from one sample, sequenced in a study of blood T cells in healthy people across ages. Next came a second PCR, run for about 6 to 12 cycles, which used a sample-barcoded 5' primer along with a J-beta primer mix. TCRdb re-called the 5' RACE reads through MiXCR, storing one row per CDR3 protein. The repertoire holds 1.4 million or so distinct CDR3 sequences, approximately 39% seen once, with over 3.5% in the top ten. The sequencing sample was made of blood. These TCRs come from a woman aged 18-30 years in good health.

V and J are TRBV28 and TRBJ1-5; 9 nucleotides align to TRBD1. The CDR3 is 15 amino acids. From germline, CDR1 is MDHEN and CDR2 SYDVKM. Trimming removed 8 bases from V and 6 bases from J; junction bases left unmatched: 11. CDR3 loop: CASGQQGAHGQPQHF. The CDR3 DNA is TGTGCCAGCGGCCAACAGGGGGCGCATGGTCAGCCCCAGCATTTT.

This clonotype was counted a few times. This chain joins TRBV7-2 and TRBJ2-7; TRBD2 is a possible D gene (5 bases). V lost 3 bases and J lost 3, with 12 bases in between. Germline V gene data show CDR1 as SGHTA and CDR2 as FQGNSA. The CDR3 totals 14 residues. In DNA, the CDR3 is TGTGCCAGCAGCTTTAGGACTCCGAGCTACGAGCAGTACTTC. The encoded protein is CASSFRTPSYEQYF.

The V gene is TRBV4-3, the J gene TRBJ2-1; no definite D call. CDR3 length: 15 residues. CDR1 is LGHNA, CDR2 YSLEER, per germline. The V end was cut by 3 bases, the J end by 6 bases, with 15 bases between. CDR3 bases: TGCGCCAGCAGCCACGCGTGGAGCCCAATCAATGAGCAGTTCTTC. Protein: CASSHAWSPINEQFF.

The chain uses TRBV7-3 and TRBJ2-1, with 11 positions matching TRBD2. CDR1 is SGHTA and CDR2 is FQGTGA in the germline V gene. J was trimmed by 4 bases and V by 7 bases; bases with no gene match: 6. CDR3 length equals 15 residues. The CDR3 loop is CASNPGTSGYNEQFF. Here the CDR3 DNA reads TGTGCCAGCAACCCTGGGACTAGCGGTTACAATGAGCAGTTCTTC.

Concerning this clonotype: One junction end does not reproduce the germline sequence, and a read error may be involved. V is TRBV7-2 and J is TRBJ2-1; D not resolved. Germline V gene data show CDR1 as SGHTA and CDR2 as FQGNSA. The CDR3 has 15 residues. The CDR3 DNA reads as TGTGCCGGCAGCGCCGGACGGAAGTACTACAATGAGCAGTTCTTC. Translation: CAGSAGRKYYNEQFF.

The rearrangement links TRBV20-1 to TRBJ1-4; D remains ambiguous. The V end was cut by 4 bases, the J end by 0 bases, with 6 bases between. The germline CDR1 and CDR2 sequences are DFQATT and SNEGSKA (reference sequence). This CDR3 is 13 amino acids long. This CDR3 is CSATVATNEKLFF. CDR3 in DNA: TGCAGTGCTACGGTTGCAACTAATGAAAAACTGTTTTTT.

This chain connects TRBV10-2 to TRBJ1-1; TRBD1 matches at 7 bases. V lost 4 bases to trimming and J lost 4 bases; unmatched junction nucleotides: 6. Germline V gives CDR1 WSHSY, CDR2 SAAADI. CDR3 size: 14 residues. CDR3 DNA: TGCGCCAGCAGTGGGGCAGGGGACAGCACTGAAGCTTTCTTT. Translating gives CASSGAGDSTEAFF.

The chain has TRBV27 and TRBJ2-1; the match to TRBD2 covers 7 bases. With 0 bases clipped from V and 2 bases from J, the junction kept 1 base outside the gene matches. This CDR3 contains 15 residues. Germline V gene lookup returns CDR1 MNHEY and CDR2 SMNVEV (reference sequence). The CDR3 DNA follows: TGTGCCAGCAGTTTATCGCGGGGGACCTACAATGAGCAGTTCTTC. It yields the protein CASSLSRGTYNEQFF.

V gene TRBV29-1 combines with J gene TRBJ1-1; no firm D call. Per the germline V gene, CDR1 is SQVTM and CDR2 is ANQGSEA. Between the trimmed V and J ends, which lost 8 bases and 0 bases, there was a span of 10 bases. CDR3 size: 12 residues. The chain's CDR3 is CSPLLMNTEAFF. In nucleotides, the CDR3 is TGCAGCCCCTTGTTGATGAACACTGAAGCTTTCTTT.

This clonotype was counted between two and nine times. This chain connects TRBV11-2 to TRBJ1-2; D gene unclear. Germline lookup yields CDR1 SGHAT and CDR2 FQNNGV. V lost 2 bases, J lost 0 bases, and 7 bases lay in between. This CDR3 region has 14 residues. The CDR3 is CASSLHISNYGYTF. The DNA for the CDR3 is TGTGCCAGCAGCTTACACATTTCTAACTATGGCTACACCTTC.

The rearrangement links TRBV7-8 to TRBJ2-5, with 7 positions matching TRBD2. J gave up 6 bases and V 5 bases, and 15 bases lay outside the gene matches. The CDR3 has 16 residues. CDR1 and CDR2 from the germline V gene are SGHVS and FQNEAQ. The chain's CDR3 is CASSDILAVDGKTQYF. Written as DNA, the CDR3 is TGTGCCAGCAGCGACATTCTAGCGGTCGACGGAAAGACCCAGTACTTC.

The table lists this clonotype with a few counts. The chain uses TRBV29-1 and TRBJ1-1, with 11 nucleotides matching TRBD1. Germline V gives CDR1 SQVTM, CDR2 ANQGSEA. CDR3 length: 12 residues. J lost 4 bases, V lost 7 bases, and 2 bases had no gene match. The CDR3 coding sequence is TGCAGCGCTGGGACAGGGGGCACTGAAGCTTTCTTT. As protein: CSAGTGGTEAFF.

The CDR3 DNA is TGCAGTGCTAGAGATAAGACTGGTAACAATGAGCAGTACTTC. Translation gives CSARDKTGNNEQYF. V gene TRBV20-1 combines with J gene TRBJ2-1; no reliable D call. The J call is doubtful: the DNA matches TRBJ2-7 better. CDR3 length equals 14 residues. Germline CDR1 is DFQATT and CDR2 is SNEGSKA (reference sequence).

The gene calls are TRBV7-9 and TRBJ1-4, with D uncertain. The germline CDR1 and CDR2 sequences are SEHNR and FQNEAQ (reference sequence). V shed 4 bases and J shed 5 bases, with 14 bases lying between them. The CDR3 sequence is 15 residues long. The CDR3 DNA sequence: TGTGCCAGCAGCTCCCGGCCGGGTGGGAATGAAAAACTGTTTTTT. It encodes CASSSRPGGNEKLFF.

This clonotype was counted at least ten times. The rearrangement links TRBV7-8 to TRBJ1-1; D is unclear. Looked up from germline, CDR1 is SGHVS and CDR2 is FQNEAQ. The CDR3 contains 13 residues. Trimming shortened V by 2 bases and J by 4 bases, and 8 bases separated the two germline ends. CDR3 in amino acids: CASSLSRLTEAFF. CDR3 nucleotide sequence: TGTGCCAGCAGCTTATCTCGCCTCACTGAAGCTTTCTTT.

This chain connects TRBV27 to TRBJ2-7; D is undetermined. Germline assignment: CDR1 MNHEY and CDR2 SMNVEV (reference sequence). V gave up 6 bases and J gave up 2 bases, with 14 bases separating them. This CDR3 has 14 residues. The CDR3 here is CASSRSQLAYEQYF. In DNA, the CDR3 is TGTGCCAGCAGCCGGAGTCAACTTGCCTACGAGCAGTACTTC.

The chain employs TRBV7-9 and TRBJ2-2; 8 bases map to TRBD1. The CDR3 is made up of 17 amino acids. Germline V gives CDR1 SEHNR, CDR2 FQNEAQ (reference sequence). The V segment lost 2 bases and the J segment 7 bases; nucleotides outside the gene matches: 12. This CDR3 reads CASSLPSSGQGVGELFF. In DNA, the CDR3 is TGTGCCAGCAGCTTACCATCCTCTGGACAGGGCGTCGGGGAGCTGTTTTTT.

This clonotype showed up just a few times. This rearrangement joins TRBV7-2 to TRBJ1-2; 8 bases line up with TRBD1. Trimming cost V 5 bases and J 8 bases; bases outside gene matches: 10. Germline V gives CDR1 SGHTA, CDR2 FQGNSA. The CDR3 loop spans 14 amino acids. The CDR3 is CASSRDRQSNGYTF. In nucleotides, the CDR3 is TGTGCCAGCAGCCGGGACAGGCAATCAAACGGCTACACCTTC.

V is TRBV30 and J is TRBJ2-4; possible D gene TRBD2, 5 bases. Gene TRBJ2-7 matches the end of the DNA better, so the J call may be wrong. Germline-derived CDR1 and CDR2 are GTSNPN and SVGIG (reference sequence). This CDR3 is built from 13 residues. In DNA, the CDR3 is TGTGCCTTCGAGGGTGACGAGCGGTACGAGCAGTACTTC. It yields the protein CAFEGDERYEQYF.

This clonotype was seen a few times. This chain joins TRBV4-1 and TRBJ2-4; 7 nucleotides agree with TRBD2. The trim removed 7 bases at V and 6 bases at J, leaving 12 bases unmatched. In germline, CDR1 is MGHRA, CDR2 YSYEKL. The CDR3 runs 15 residues. CDR3 region: CASNRGTGEGNIQYF. The CDR3 coding sequence is TGCGCCAGCAATAGAGGAACGGGGGAGGGAAACATTCAGTACTTC.

The rearrangement joins TRBV6-1 to TRBJ2-1; 8 nucleotides align to TRBD1. CDR3 length equals 16 residues. Germline CDR1 is MNHNS and CDR2 is SASEGT. After removal of 4 bases from V and 7 bases from J, the junction contained 12 bases not matched to a gene. CDR3 amino acids: CASSVGQGAVYNEQFF. In nucleotides, the CDR3 is TGTGCCAGCAGTGTAGGACAGGGCGCGGTCTATAATGAGCAGTTCTTC.